In its sample, the clone carrying this T cell receptor beta chain was seen a few times. Antigen: not known. These data originate in a study of shared clonotypes between healthy human individuals. Some clones are missing from TCRdb's copy, which holds only in-frame ones; the method was immunoSEQ multiplex PCR. The sample records 900,000 to 1,200,000 clones, around three quarters being singletons. Study-wide results and caveats: Larger estimated richness was generally recorded for naive subsets relative to memory subsets. Among non-shared clonotypes, generation probabilities were lower than among those shared by all four donors.

V gave up 4 bases and J gave up 4 bases, with 17 bases separating them. The length of the CDR3 is 15 residues. Germline values: CDR1 SGHRS, CDR2 YFSETQ. The receptor's source is a man aged 18 to 29 in good health. Some clones in this sample may be carry-over from other donors' samples. Sequencing was done on a sample of memory CD4+ T cells from PBMCs. The subset was: CD45RA-negative fraction. The genes are TRBV5-1 and TRBJ1-1; possibly TRBD1 for D (6 bases). The CDR3 region is CASSPLTKGGTEAFF. The DNA for the CDR3 is TGCGCCAGCAGCCCCCTCACCAAAGGGGGCACTGAAGCTTTCTTT. Together with reference TRBV5-1 and TRBJ1-1, the CDR3 gives the full variable domain: KAGVTQTPRYLIKTRGQQVTLSCSPISGHRSVSWYQQTPGQGLQFLFEYFSETQRNKGNFPGRFSGRQFSNSRSEMNVSTLELGDSALYLCASSPLTKGGTEAFFGQGTRLTVV.